This T cell receptor beta chain was captured in a study of shared clonotypes between healthy human individuals. Study processing details: Filtering was not the same, since immunoSEQ gave junction-only sequences without quality scores. The protocol was immunoSEQ multiplex PCR, while the TCRdb copy is restricted to in-frame clones and leaves out a portion. Clonal size and the V and J genes are those of that table, whereas D and trimming came from the DNA. Found here are millions of clones, approximately 94% of them singletons; the top ten hold about 1.1%. Naive CD8 isolation took CD45RO-negative cells positively selected for CCR7 and excluded terminally differentiated effector memory CD45RA+ cells. Points on this clone: Its antigen is not identified.

V lost 0 bases, J lost 0 bases, and 10 bases lay in between. Germline V gene sequence: CDR1 SGHDT, CDR2 YYEEEE. CDR3 size: 16 residues. Notes on the study in general: With four donors compared, about 5% of naive CD4 clonotypes were shared.

The J gene is TRBJ2-4, the V gene TRBV5-6, with D perhaps matching TRBD2 (5 bases). The specimen was naive CD8+ T cells sorted from blood. This receptor was obtained from a man aged 18 to 30 in good health. For the CDR3, the DNA is TGTGCCAGCAGCTTGGTAAGCGAGGGAGCCAAAAACATTCAGTACTTC. It codes for CASSLVSEGAKNIQYF.